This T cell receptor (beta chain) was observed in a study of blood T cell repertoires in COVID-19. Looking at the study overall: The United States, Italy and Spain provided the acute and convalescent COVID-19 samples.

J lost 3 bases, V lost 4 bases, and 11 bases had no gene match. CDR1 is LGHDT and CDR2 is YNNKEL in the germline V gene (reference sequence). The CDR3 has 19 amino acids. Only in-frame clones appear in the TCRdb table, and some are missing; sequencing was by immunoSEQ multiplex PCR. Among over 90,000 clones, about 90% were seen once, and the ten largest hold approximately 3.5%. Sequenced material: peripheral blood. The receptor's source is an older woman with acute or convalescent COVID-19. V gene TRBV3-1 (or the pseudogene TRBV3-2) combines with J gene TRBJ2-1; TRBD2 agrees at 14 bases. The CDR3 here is CASSPNPPGLAGVYNEQFF. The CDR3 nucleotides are TGTGCCAGCAGCCCAAACCCCCCGGGACTAGCGGGGGTCTACAATGAGCAGTTCTTC.